Presented here are 22 T cell receptor beta chains from one specimen sequenced in a study of Ad26.COV2.S vaccination and SARS-CoV-2 variants. Data came from immunoSEQ multiplex PCR; TCRdb stores just in-frame clones and leaves some out. The data show approximately 140,000 clones, roughly 85% seen once. This specimen consisted of peripheral blood, obtained after recovery from COVID-19. The source is a human donor who had recovered from COVID-19.

The chain combines TRBV3-1 (or the pseudogene TRBV3-2) with TRBJ2-1; the D is unclear. CDR1 is LGHDT, CDR2 YNNKEL, per germline (reference sequence). The V and J ends lost 6 bases and 2 bases respectively, with 14 bases between them. CDR3 size: 15 residues. The CDR3 loop is CASSLDRGTYNEQFF. CDR3 nucleotides: TGTGCCAGCAGTCTGGACCGCGGAACCTACAATGAGCAGTTCTTC.

This clone was counted a single time. This chain joins TRBV7-8 and TRBJ2-6; a possible D gene is TRBD2 (6 bases). Deletions cut 1 base from V and 3 bases from J, with 10 bases between. In germline, CDR1 is SGHVS, CDR2 FQNEAQ. The CDR3 sequence is 16 residues long. The DNA of the CDR3 is TGTGCCAGCAGCTTAGGCGGGGCGGGTGGGGCCAACGTCCTGACTTTC. Protein product: CASSLGGAGGANVLTF.

The V call is TRBV6-5, the J call TRBJ2-2, with D possibly TRBD1 on 6 matching bases. Germline CDR1 and CDR2: MNHEY and SVGAGI. The V end was cut by 6 bases, the J end by 3 bases, with 14 bases between. The CDR3 is 15 amino acids. DNA for the CDR3: TGTGCCAGCAGCGAGGACAGAAGACACACCGGGGAGCTGTTTTTT. Residues: CASSEDRRHTGELFF.

The chain employs TRBV6-5 and TRBJ1-1; D perhaps matches TRBD1 (5 bases). V was clipped by 7 bases and J by 4 bases, with 13 bases between them. Germline V gene lookup returns CDR1 MNHEY and CDR2 SVGAGI. The CDR3 covers 13 residues. In DNA form, the CDR3 reads TGTGCCAGCACCATCTCCGGGGGCACTGAAGCTTTCTTT. Translated: CASTISGGTEAFF.

The gene calls are TRBV19 and TRBJ2-2; D is unclear. This CDR3 has 12 amino acids. CDR1 LNHDA and CDR2 SQIVND come from the germline V gene (reference sequence). Deletions cut 3 bases from V and 10 bases from J, with 9 bases between. The CDR3 sequence is CASSIREPELFF. DNA for the CDR3: TGTGCCAGTAGTATCCGAGAGCCGGAGCTGTTTTTT.

The V call is TRBV6-5, the J call TRBJ1-6, with D unclear. CDR1 is MNHEY, CDR2 SVGAGI, per germline. CDR3 length equals 15 residues. The V gene lost 8 bases and the J gene lost 7 bases, with 18 bases spanning the gap. In DNA form, the CDR3 reads TGTGCCAGCGGGAAGGGCACAGAGCGGAATTCACCCCTCCACTTT. Translating it yields CASGKGTERNSPLHF.

This clone showed up just once. The germline gene is not matched at one end of the junction; a read error may be the cause. The CDR3 DNA sequence: TGCGCCAGCAGTGAGCCCCAGGGGGCTGTCAGCTTC. This gives the protein CASSEPQGAVSF. This chain uses TRBV10-1 with TRBJ1-2; TRBD1 matches 8 bases. The CDR3 consists of 12 residues. CDR1 is WNHNN, CDR2 SYGVQD, per germline (reference sequence).

The J gene is TRBJ2-7, the V gene TRBV5-6; TRBD2 matches 7 bases. Germline trimming cut 4 bases from V and 2 bases from J; bases unmatched to any gene: 15. Germline V gives CDR1 SGHDT, CDR2 YYEEEE. The CDR3 covers 17 residues. The CDR3 DNA reads TGTGCCAGCAGCCCCGAGGGAGGGCGGCCTACTCCCTACGAGCAGTACTTC. This sequence encodes CASSPEGGRPTPYEQYF.

The chain employs TRBV3-1 (or the pseudogene TRBV3-2) and TRBJ2-7; unclear D gene. The CDR3 is 15 residues long. Per germline, CDR1 LGHDT and CDR2 YNNKEL (reference sequence). V was clipped by 4 bases and J by 2 bases, with 15 bases between them. DNA of the CDR3: TGTGCCAGCAGCCCAAGCCTTACCACCACCTACGAGCAGTACTTC. Residues: CASSPSLTTTYEQYF.

V usage is TRBV7-2 and J usage is TRBJ1-1; a possible D gene is TRBD1 (6 bases). Looked up from germline, CDR1 is SGHTA and CDR2 is FQGNSA. The germline V and J ends were trimmed by 5 bases and 5 bases, with 18 bases remaining between them. This CDR3 spans 15 amino acids. The CDR3 sequence: CASSPRRAGVTEAFF. The CDR3, as DNA: TGTGCCAGCAGCCCTCGACGGGCAGGGGTAACTGAAGCTTTCTTT.

The chain combines TRBV7-8 with TRBJ1-4; 8 bases fit TRBD1. The CDR3 runs to 14 residues. Germline CDR1 SGHVS, CDR2 FQNEAQ. After removal of 5 bases from V and 6 bases from J, the junction contained 5 bases not matched to a gene. Here the CDR3 DNA reads TGTGCCAGCAGCGACCCAGGGGGCGATGAAAAACTGTTTTTT. It specifies CASSDPGGDEKLFF.

This chain uses TRBV24-1 with TRBJ2-3; D is possibly TRBD1 (6 bases). The V end was cut by 4 bases, the J end by 2 bases, with 15 bases between. This CDR3 has 16 residues. Germline-derived CDR1 and CDR2 are KGHDR and SFDVKD. As DNA, the CDR3 is TGTGCCACCAGTGACAACCGGGACACCTTCACAGATACGCAGTATTTT. Protein sequence: CATSDNRDTFTDTQYF.

The chain has TRBV7-9 and TRBJ2-7; D gene uncertain. From germline, CDR1 is SEHNR and CDR2 FQNEAQ (reference sequence). Between the trimmed V and J ends, which lost 1 base and 7 bases, there was a span of 17 bases. The length of the CDR3 is 15 residues. The CDR3 coding sequence is TGTGCCAGCAGCTTAGAAGCCAGGTCAGGATTGGAGCAGTACTTC. It is translated as CASSLEARSGLEQYF.

The rearrangement uses TRBV6-6 and TRBJ2-7, with D perhaps matching TRBD2 (6 bases). This CDR3 is 19 amino acids long. From germline, CDR1 is MNHNY and CDR2 SVGAGI (reference sequence). V was shortened by 5 bases and J by 5 bases, with 31 bases between the two germline ends. The CDR3 region is CASSQPGDWEVKQGDEQYF. In nucleotides, the CDR3 is TGTGCCAGCAGTCAACCGGGCGACTGGGAGGTTAAACAAGGGGACGAGCAGTACTTC.

The chain joins TRBV7-9 to TRBJ2-3, with D unclear. Germline CDR1 reads SEHNR; CDR2 reads FQNEAQ (reference sequence). This CDR3 has 11 residues. Between the trimmed V and J ends, which lost 5 bases and 5 bases, there was a span of 5 bases. DNA for the CDR3: TGTGCCAGCAGCCCGGTAGATACGCAGTATTTT. Translation gives CASSPVDTQYF.

The rearrangement uses TRBV28 and TRBJ1-1; D not resolved. Germline CDR1 MDHEN, CDR2 SYDVKM. V was trimmed by 0 bases and J by 7 bases, leaving 9 bases between them. This CDR3 has 13 residues. The CDR3 reads CASSLWAVGEAFF. CDR3 nucleotides: TGTGCCAGCAGTTTATGGGCTGTGGGTGAAGCTTTCTTT.

By its share, this clone is medium-sized. In DNA form, the CDR3 reads TGTGCCAGCAGCTTGACGACCAAGCCCTACGAGCAGTACTTC. It translates to CASSLTTKPYEQYF. V gene TRBV5-4 combines with J gene TRBJ2-7; D gene unclear. The CDR3 sequence is 14 residues long. Trimming cost V 1 base and J 2 bases, with 10 bases left between them. CDR1 is SGHNT and CDR2 is YYREEE in the germline V gene (reference sequence).

The chain uses TRBV6-2 or TRBV6-3 and TRBJ1-1; the match to TRBD1 covers 7 bases. V lost 6 bases, J lost 10 bases, and 14 bases stayed unmatched. This CDR3 has 14 amino acids. Germline CDR1 reads MNHEY; CDR2 reads SVGEGT. The CDR3 region is CASSPSQRTGAAFF. The CDR3 DNA sequence: TGTGCCAGCAGCCCCTCGCAGCGGACAGGTGCAGCTTTCTTT.

V and J are TRBV10-3 and TRBJ2-2; possible D gene TRBD1, 5 bases. V was clipped by 3 bases and J by 3 bases, with 5 bases between them. Germline assignment: CDR1 ENHRY and CDR2 SYGVKD. There are 13 residues in the CDR3. The CDR3 loop reads CAISDRDTGELFF. CDR3 in DNA: TGTGCCATCAGTGACAGGGACACCGGGGAGCTGTTTTTT.

The rearrangement uses TRBV20-1 and TRBJ2-7, with 7 positions matching TRBD1. There are 12 residues in the CDR3. The V and J ends lost 3 bases and 3 bases, in that order; junction bases with no gene match: 2. CDR1 is DFQATT, CDR2 SNEGSKA, per germline (reference sequence). As DNA, the CDR3 is TGCAGTGCTAGTTCAGGGGGCTACGAGCAGTACTTC. This translates into CSASSGGYEQYF.

The chain couples TRBV27 to TRBJ2-7; 7 bases fit TRBD1. This CDR3 is 13 amino acids long. The germline V gene encodes CDR1 MNHEY and CDR2 SMNVEV (reference sequence). J lost 4 bases, V lost 8 bases, and 8 bases had no gene match. CDR3 protein: CASSRARGYEQYF. The CDR3 bases are TGTGCCAGCTCCCGGGCCAGGGGGTACGAGCAGTACTTC.

This clone turned up a few times. This rearrangement joins TRBV5-1 to TRBJ2-7; 12 nucleotides agree with TRBD1. V shed 5 bases, J shed 5 bases, and the junction held 17 bases outside the gene matches. This CDR3 contains 18 residues. Per the germline V gene, CDR1 is SGHRS and CDR2 is YFSETQ. This CDR3 is CASRQDSGTGGRGHEQYF. CDR3 DNA sequence: TGCGCCAGCAGGCAAGATTCCGGGACAGGGGGCCGTGGCCACGAGCAGTACTTC.